This is a list of T cell receptor beta chains from one sample in a study of cytomegalovirus exposure and HLA in healthy donors. Assay: immunoSEQ multiplex PCR; the TCRdb copy retains only in-frame clones and omits some. The table includes 150,000 to 200,000 clones, 81% detected once. The sample comprised PBMCs. The origin of the receptors is a man between 18 and 35 years old in good health and CMV-seronegative. Both conserved end residues are trimmed from each CDR3. Fields, in order: J gene, V gene, CDR3 protein.

TRBJ2-1,TRBV9,ASSVRTSGSSDEQF
TRBJ1-1,TRBV10-3,AISESSAEAF
TRBJ2-7,TRBV7-8,ASSSSGGGIPYEQY
TRBJ2-2,TRBV5-1,ASSLGGANTGELF
TRBJ2-2,TRBV7-2,ASSLIAGSNTGELF
TRBJ2-7,TRBV5-4,ASSNARTGSYEQY
TRBJ2-1,TRBV9,ASSALNNEQF
TRBJ2-7,TRBV7-2,ASSPAGLDAYEQY
TRBJ1-3,TRBV19,ASTASYSGNTIY
TRBJ1-2,TRBV4-3,ASSQGADFRGNGYT
TRBJ2-7,TRBV18,ASSPGTDSYEQY
TRBJ1-2,TRBV18,ASSPPQGTEDGYT
TRBJ2-5,TRBV6-5,ASSYGAQETQY
TRBJ1-2,TRBV6-6,ASLLGLDYGYT
TRBJ1-2,TRBV4-3,ASSQVRGPYGYT
TRBJ2-7,TRBV19,ASSVRLSSYEQY
TRBJ2-5,TRBV7-8,ASSRGLAGGLETQY